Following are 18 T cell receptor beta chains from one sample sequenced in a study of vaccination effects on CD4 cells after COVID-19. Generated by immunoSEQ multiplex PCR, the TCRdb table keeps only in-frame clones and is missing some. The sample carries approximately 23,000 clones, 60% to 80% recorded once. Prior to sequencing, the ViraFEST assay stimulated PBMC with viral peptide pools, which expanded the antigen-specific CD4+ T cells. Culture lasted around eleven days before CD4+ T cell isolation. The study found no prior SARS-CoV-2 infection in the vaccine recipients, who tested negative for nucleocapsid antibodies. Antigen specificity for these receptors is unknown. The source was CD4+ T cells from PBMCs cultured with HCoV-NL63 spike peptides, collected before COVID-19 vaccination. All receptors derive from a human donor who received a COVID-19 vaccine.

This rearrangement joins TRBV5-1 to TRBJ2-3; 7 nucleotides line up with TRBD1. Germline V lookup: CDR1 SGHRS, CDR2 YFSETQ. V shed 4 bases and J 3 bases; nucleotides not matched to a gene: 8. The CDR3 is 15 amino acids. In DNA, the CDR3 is TGCGCCAGCAGCCGTACACAGGGGCGGACAGATACGCAGTATTTT. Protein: CASSRTQGRTDTQYF.

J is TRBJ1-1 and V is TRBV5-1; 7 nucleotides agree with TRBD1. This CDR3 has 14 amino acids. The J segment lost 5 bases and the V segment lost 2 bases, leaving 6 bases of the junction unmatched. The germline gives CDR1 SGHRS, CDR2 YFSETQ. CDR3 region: CASSFGQEGTEAFF. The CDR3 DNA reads TGCGCCAGCAGCTTCGGACAGGAGGGTACTGAAGCTTTCTTT.

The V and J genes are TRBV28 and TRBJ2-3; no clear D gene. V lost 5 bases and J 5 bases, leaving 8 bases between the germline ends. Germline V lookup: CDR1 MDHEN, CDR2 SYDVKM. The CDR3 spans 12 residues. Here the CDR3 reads CASSGSVDTQYF. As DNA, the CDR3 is TGTGCCAGCAGTGGTAGTGTAGATACGCAGTATTTT.

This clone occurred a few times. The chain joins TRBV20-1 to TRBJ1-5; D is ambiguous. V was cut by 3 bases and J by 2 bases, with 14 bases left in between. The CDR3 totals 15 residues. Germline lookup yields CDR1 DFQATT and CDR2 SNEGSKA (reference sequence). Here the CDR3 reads CSASLFGWGNQPQHF. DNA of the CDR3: TGCAGTGCTAGTCTCTTCGGGTGGGGCAATCAGCCCCAGCATTTT.

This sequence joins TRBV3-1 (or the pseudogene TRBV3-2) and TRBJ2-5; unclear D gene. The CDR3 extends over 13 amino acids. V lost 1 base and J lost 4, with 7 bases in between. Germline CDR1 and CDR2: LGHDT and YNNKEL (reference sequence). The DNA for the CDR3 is TGTGCCAGCAGCCAAGTCTTAGGAGAGACCCAGTACTTC. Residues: CASSQVLGETQYF.

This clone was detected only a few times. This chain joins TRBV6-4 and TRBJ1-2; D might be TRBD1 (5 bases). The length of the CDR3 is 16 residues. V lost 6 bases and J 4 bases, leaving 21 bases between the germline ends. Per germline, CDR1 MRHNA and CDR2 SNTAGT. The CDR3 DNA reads TGTGCCAGCAGCTATGACCCGGGAAATGGGGCCTATGGCTACACCTTC. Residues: CASSYDPGNGAYGYTF.

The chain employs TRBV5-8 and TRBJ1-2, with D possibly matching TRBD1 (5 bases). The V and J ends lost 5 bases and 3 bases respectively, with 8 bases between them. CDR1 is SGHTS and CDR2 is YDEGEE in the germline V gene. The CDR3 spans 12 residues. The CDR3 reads CASRWGDYGYTF. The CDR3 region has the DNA TGTGCCAGCAGGTGGGGGGACTATGGCTACACCTTC.

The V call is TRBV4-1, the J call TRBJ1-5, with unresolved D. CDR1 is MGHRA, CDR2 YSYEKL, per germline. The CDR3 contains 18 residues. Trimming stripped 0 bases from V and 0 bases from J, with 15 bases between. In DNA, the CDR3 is TGCGCCAGCAGCCAAGATGCCCCCAGGCTATATAGCAATCAGCCCCAGCATTTT. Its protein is CASSQDAPRLYSNQPQHF.

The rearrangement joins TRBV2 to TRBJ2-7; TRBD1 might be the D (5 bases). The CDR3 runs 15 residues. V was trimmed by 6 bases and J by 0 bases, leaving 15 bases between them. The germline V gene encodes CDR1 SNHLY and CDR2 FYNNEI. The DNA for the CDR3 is TGTGCCAGCAGGAAGCAAAGACAGACCTCCTACGAGCAGTACTTC. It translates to CASRKQRQTSYEQYF.

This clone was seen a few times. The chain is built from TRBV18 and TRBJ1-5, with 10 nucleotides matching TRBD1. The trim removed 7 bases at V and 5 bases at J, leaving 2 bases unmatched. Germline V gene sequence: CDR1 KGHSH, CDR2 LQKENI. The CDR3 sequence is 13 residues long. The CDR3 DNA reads TGTGCCAGCTGCGGACAGGGGGATCAGCCCCAGCATTTT. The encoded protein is CASCGQGDQPQHF. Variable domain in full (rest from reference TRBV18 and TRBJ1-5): NAGVMQNPRHLVRRRGQEARLRCSPMKGHSHVYWYRQLPEEGLKFMVYLQKENIIDESGMPKERFSAEFPKEGPSILRIQQVVRGDSAAYFCASCGQGDQPQHFGDGTRLSIL.

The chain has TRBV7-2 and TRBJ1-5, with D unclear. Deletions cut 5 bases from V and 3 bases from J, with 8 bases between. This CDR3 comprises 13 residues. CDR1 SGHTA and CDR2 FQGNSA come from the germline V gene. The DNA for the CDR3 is TGTGCCAGCAGCCCGAATACCAATCAGCCCCAGCATTTT. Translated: CASSPNTNQPQHF.

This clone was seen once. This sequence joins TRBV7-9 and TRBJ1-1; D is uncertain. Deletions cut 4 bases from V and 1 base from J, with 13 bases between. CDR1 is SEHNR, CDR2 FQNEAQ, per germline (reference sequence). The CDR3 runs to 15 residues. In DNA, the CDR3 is TGTGCCAGCAGCTCAGGACCCTTCGGGAACACTGAAGCTTTCTTT. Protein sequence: CASSSGPFGNTEAFF.

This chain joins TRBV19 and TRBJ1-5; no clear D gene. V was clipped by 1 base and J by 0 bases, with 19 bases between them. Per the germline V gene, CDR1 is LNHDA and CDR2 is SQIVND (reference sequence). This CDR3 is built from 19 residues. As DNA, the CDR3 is TGTGCCAGTAGTATAGGTTCAGGAAGGCTGCTACATAGCAATCAGCCCCAGCATTTT. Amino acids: CASSIGSGRLLHSNQPQHF.

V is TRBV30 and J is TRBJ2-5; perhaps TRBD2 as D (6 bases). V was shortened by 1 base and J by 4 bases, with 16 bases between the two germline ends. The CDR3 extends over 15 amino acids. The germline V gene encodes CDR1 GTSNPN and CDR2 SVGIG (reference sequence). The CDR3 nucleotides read TGTGCCTGGAGTGCCCAACTAGCCCGCGCAGAGACCCAGTACTTC. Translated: CAWSAQLARAETQYF.

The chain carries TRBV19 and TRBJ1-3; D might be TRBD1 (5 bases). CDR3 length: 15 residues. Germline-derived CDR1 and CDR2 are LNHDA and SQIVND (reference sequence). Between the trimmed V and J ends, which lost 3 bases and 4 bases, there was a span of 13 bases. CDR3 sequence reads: CASSMRNQGGNTIYF. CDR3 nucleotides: TGTGCCAGTAGTATGAGGAACCAGGGAGGAAACACCATATATTTT.

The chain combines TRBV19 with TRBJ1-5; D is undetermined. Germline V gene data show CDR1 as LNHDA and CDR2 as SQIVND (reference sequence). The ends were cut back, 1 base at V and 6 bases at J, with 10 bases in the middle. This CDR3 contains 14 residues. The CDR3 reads CASSIVQGGQPQHF. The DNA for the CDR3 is TGTGCCAGTAGTATAGTTCAAGGTGGTCAGCCCCAGCATTTT.

DNA for the CDR3: TGTGCCAGCAGAGCCGGGCTAGCCGAAGAGACCCAGTACTTC. This translates into CASRAGLAEETQYF. The V call is TRBV2, the J call TRBJ2-5; tentative D call: TRBD2 (5 bases). Trimming left V 6 bases short and J 3 bases short, with 14 bases between. Germline V gene lookup returns CDR1 SNHLY and CDR2 FYNNEI. The CDR3 consists of 14 residues.

The CDR3 bases are TGTGCCAGCAGTTTGGAGCTGCCGTTCTCTGGGGCCAACGTCCTGACTTTC. Translated: CASSLELPFSGANVLTF. The V gene is TRBV27, the J gene TRBJ2-6; D is unclear. This CDR3 is built from 17 residues. V was trimmed by 3 bases and J by 0 bases, leaving 12 bases between them. Germline V CDR1 and CDR2: MNHEY, SMNVEV (reference sequence).